A selection of T cell receptor beta chains follows, all from one sample in a study of OX40 agonist ivuxolimab in advanced cancers. The protocol was immunoSEQ multiplex PCR, while the TCRdb copy is restricted to in-frame clones and leaves out a portion. Counted here are more than 55,000 clones, 80% to 95% occurring once; the ten biggest clones make up roughly an eighth. The material sequenced was CD4+ or CD8+ T cells sorted from blood, taken in a trial of the OX40 agonist ivuxolimab. The receptors stem from an adult with an advanced solid tumor such as melanoma, head and neck, liver or kidney cancer. Both conserved end residues are part of each CDR3. A D gene is named only where the DNA matches it firmly. The listing skips clone size in some rows; elsewhere it reads once, few, many or a size class.

>TRBJ2-2|TRBD2|TRBV5-1|once
CASRPSLAGGVHTGELFF
TGCGCCAGCAGGCCTTCACTAGCGGGAGGTGTCCACACCGGGGAGCTGTTTTTT
>TRBJ1-2|.|TRBV7-6|.
CASSLGQALANYGYTF
TGTGCCAGCAGCTTAGGACAGGCGCTAGCTAACTATGGCTACACCTTC
>TRBJ2-3|.|TRBV9|.
CASSVAFSTDTQYF
TGTGCCAGCAGCGTAGCCTTTAGCACAGATACGCAGTATTTT
>TRBJ2-7|TRBD1|TRBV28|.
CASRFTGVLYEQYF
TGTGCCAGCAGATTTACAGGGGTTCTATACGAGCAGTACTTC
>TRBJ2-3|TRBD1|TRBV5-5|.
CASSPPSTGARRDTQYF
TGTGCCAGCAGCCCGCCATCGACAGGGGCGAGGAGAGATACGCAGTATTTT
>TRBJ2-5|.|TRBV9|.
CASSDPSDQETQYF
TGTGCCAGCAGCGATCCTAGCGACCAAGAGACCCAGTACTTC
>TRBJ2-5|.|TRBV4-1|once
CASSLTSPGRTQETQYF
TGCGCCAGCAGCCTCACATCCCCTGGACGGACTCAAGAGACCCAGTACTTC
>TRBJ2-7|TRBD1|TRBV6-5|.
CASRSPGTGVEQYF
TGTGCCAGCAGGTCCCCCGGGACAGGGGTCGAGCAGTACTTC
>TRBJ2-1|.|TRBV27|.
CASSFLYSYNEQFF
TGTGCCAGCAGTTTTTTGTACTCCTACAATGAGCAGTTCTTC
>TRBJ2-7|TRBD2|TRBV5-1|.
CASSTSTSGRPYEQYF
TGCGCCAGCAGCACCTCCACTAGCGGGAGACCCTACGAGCAGTACTTC
>TRBJ1-5|.|TRBV19|.
CASSIIDASNQPQHF
TGTGCCAGTAGTATAATAGACGCAAGCAATCAGCCCCAGCATTTT
>TRBJ1-1|TRBD1|TRBV6-5|.
CASRMTGKNTEAFF
TGTGCCAGCAGAATGACAGGGAAGAACACTGAAGCTTTCTTT
>TRBJ1-6|TRBD1|TRBV11-2|.
CASSLDRDRGSPLHF
TGTGCCAGCAGCTTGGACCGGGACAGGGGTTCACCCCTCCACTTT
>TRBJ2-2|.|TRBV7-7|.
CASSATMNTGELFF
TGTGCCAGCAGCGCCACTATGAACACCGGGGAGCTGTTTTTT
>TRBJ1-5|TRBD1|TRBV6-6|.
CASSLLTGGNQPQHF
TGTGCCAGCAGTCTCCTTACAGGGGGGAATCAGCCCCAGCATTTT
>TRBJ2-7|.|TRBV4-1|.
CASSQVTGEQYF
TGCGCCAGCAGCCAAGTTACTGGGGAGCAGTACTTC
>TRBJ2-1|TRBD2|TRBV7-6|.
CASSSPGGLYNEQFF
TGTGCCAGCAGCTCCCCGGGGGGGCTCTACAATGAGCAGTTCTTC
>TRBJ1-2|.|TRBV28|.
CASSLSASYWDVALLGYTF
TGTGCCAGCAGTTTATCGGCAAGCTACTGGGACGTTGCTTTGCTTGGCTACACCTTC
>TRBJ2-7|.|TRBV11-2|.
CASSFRAYEQYF
TGTGCCAGCAGCTTCAGGGCGTACGAGCAGTACTTC
>TRBJ2-7|TRBD1|TRBV6-6|.
CASSYSTGSSYEQYF
TGTGCCAGCAGTTACTCGACAGGGAGCTCCTACGAGCAGTACTTC
>TRBJ2-7|.|TRBV9|.
CASSVGVDAYEQYF
TGTGCCAGCAGCGTTGGGGTAGATGCCTACGAGCAGTACTTC
>TRBJ1-3|.|TRBV9|.
CASSPGGTGNTIYF
TGTGCCAGCAGCCCCGGGGGAACTGGAAACACCATATATTTT
>TRBJ1-2|TRBD1|TRBV6-1|.
CASGTGYGYTF
TGTGCCAGCGGGACAGGCTATGGCTACACCTTC
>TRBJ1-3|.|TRBV2|.
CASSGGRVPGNTIYF
TGTGCCAGCAGTGGGGGGCGTGTTCCTGGAAACACCATATATTTT
>TRBJ2-2|TRBD2|TRBV7-6|.
CASSLEGPGGPGHTGELFF
TGTGCCAGCAGCTTAGAGGGACCGGGAGGGCCGGGTCACACCGGGGAGCTGTTTTTT
>TRBJ2-1|.|TRBV13|.
CASSSNPLGGNEQFF
TGTGCCAGCAGCTCCAACCCCTTGGGGGGCAATGAGCAGTTCTTC
>TRBJ2-1|TRBD1|TRBV19|.
CATHQGAYNEQFF
TGTGCCACCCATCAGGGGGCCTACAATGAGCAGTTCTTC
>TRBJ2-1|.|TRBV4-1|.
CASSQEKNIWEQFF
TGCGCCAGCAGCCAAGAGAAGAATATCTGGGAGCAGTTCTTC
>TRBJ1-2|.|TRBV4-1|.
CASSQEFRGYGYTF
TGCGCCAGCAGCCAAGAGTTCAGGGGCTATGGCTACACCTTC
>TRBJ2-3|.|TRBV5-1|.
CASSLGGTSTDTQYF
TGCGCCAGCAGCTTGGGGGGAACTAGCACAGATACGCAGTATTTT
>TRBJ1-1|.|TRBV29-1|.
CSVQGSPTEAFF
TGCAGCGTTCAGGGGTCCCCCACTGAAGCTTTCTTT